What follows describes a single T cell receptor (beta chain). Antigen: not known. In germline, CDR1 is SGDLS, CDR2 YYNGEE. The CDR3 has 14 amino acids. The data stem from a study of monozygotic twins with inflammatory bowel disease. Study-wide results and limits: Any single strong signal or clonotype tied to IBD lacked support. Researchers were unable to tell different T cell subtypes apart.

Researchers put TCRalpha and TCRbeta cDNA through two nested PCRs lasting 16 and 9 cycles. No DNA is given; TCRdb re-called the 5' RACE reads and lists each CDR3 protein once. The specimen's table records some 440,000 distinct CDR3 sequences. Isolation of total RNA was performed on whole blood, with no prior T cell sorting. The sequence derives from a human donor with ulcerative colitis or Crohn's disease, or a healthy co-twin of an affected twin (not recorded which). The rearrangement uses TRBV9 and TRBJ2-2. The sample taken for sequencing was blood. The chain's CDR3 is CASSVDSYTGELFF. Combining the CDR3 with reference TRBV9 and TRBJ2-2 gives the whole variable domain DSGVTQTPKHLITATGQRVTLRCSPRSGDLSVYWYQQSLDQGLQFLIQYYNGEERAKGNILERFSAQQFPDLHSELNLSSLELGDSALYFCASSVDSYTGELFFGEGSRLTVL.